A selection of T cell receptor beta chains follows, all from one sample in a study of cytomegalovirus exposure and HLA in healthy donors. Using immunoSEQ multiplex PCR, the repertoire was profiled, and TCRdb retains in-frame clones only, with some absent. The sample lists about 110,000 clones, over 60% occurring once. Sequencing was carried out using PBMCs. The receptors here all came from a man between 25 and 39 years old in good health and CMV-seropositive. Each CDR3 is given with its conserved first and last residue. A D gene is named only where the DNA matches it firmly. Clone sizes are given selectively: once, few, many, or a class where the clone is expanded.

clone size	D gene	V gene	J gene	CDR3 DNA	CDR3 protein
.	TRBD1	TRBV5-4	TRBJ2-5	TGTGCCAGCAGCGCGACAGGGGGCGCCGGAGAGACCCAGTACTTC	CASSATGGAGETQYF
.	TRBD2	TRBV5-1	TRBJ2-7	TGCGCCAGCAGCTTGGGCGGACAGCGGGGGATCTCCTACGAGCAGTACTTC	CASSLGGQRGISYEQYF
few	TRBD2	TRBV7-8	TRBJ2-7	TGTGCCAGCACCCATAGCGGGGGGCCCTCCTACGAGCAGTACTTC	CASTHSGGPSYEQYF
.	.	TRBV5-6	TRBJ1-6	TGTGCCAGCAGCTTTCGGGGGGCATCAGGTTCACCCCTCCACTTT	CASSFRGASGSPLHF
once	.	TRBV7-6	TRBJ1-1	TGTGCCAGCAGCCCCGCACTGGGGAGCACTGAAGCTTTCTTT	CASSPALGSTEAFF
.	.	TRBV5-4	TRBJ1-1	TGTGCCAGCAGCTTGGTTGAGGGCACTGAAGCTTTCTTT	CASSLVEGTEAFF
.	.	TRBV28	TRBJ1-4	TGTGCCAGCAGTACCAGGGGCCTAACTAATGAAAAACTGTTTTTT	CASSTRGLTNEKLFF
.	.	TRBV2	TRBJ2-7	TGTGCCAGCAGTGAAATCCGGCGGAACGAGCAGTACTTC	CASSEIRRNEQYF
.	TRBD1	TRBV6-1	TRBJ2-3	TGTGCCAGCAGTGGGACAGGGAGCACAGATACGCAGTATTTT	CASSGTGSTDTQYF
.	.	TRBV7-2	TRBJ1-3	TGTGCCAGCAGCTTAAGTCCAGGGCCTAGCTCTGGAAACACCATATATTTT	CASSLSPGPSSGNTIYF
.	.	TRBV19	TRBJ1-1	TGTGCCAGTAGTATCTGGGGCTTTGCGAACACTGAAGCTTTCTTT	CASSIWGFANTEAFF
.	TRBD1	TRBV5-8	TRBJ1-2	TGTGCCAGCAGCTCCGGGACAGGGCACGACTATGGCTACACCTTC	CASSSGTGHDYGYTF
once	TRBD1	TRBV6-5	TRBJ2-5	TGTGCCAGCAGTTTCGACAGGGAGGAGACCCAGTACTTC	CASSFDREETQYF
once	TRBD2	TRBV5-6	TRBJ2-1	TGTGCCAGCAGATATAGCGGGGCACCCTACAATGAGCAGTTCTTC	CASRYSGAPYNEQFF
.	.	TRBV29-1	TRBJ2-7	TGCAGCGTCCAGGGGTTAACCTCCTACGAGCAGTACTTC	CSVQGLTSYEQYF
.	.	TRBV29-1	TRBJ2-1	TGCAGCGTTGACGGGGTAACCTACAATGAGCAGTTCTTC	CSVDGVTYNEQFF
.	.	TRBV5-4	TRBJ2-5	TGTGCCAGCAGCTTGGTTGACAGGCAAGGGACCCAGTACTTC	CASSLVDRQGTQYF
.	.	TRBV5-6	TRBJ1-2	TGTGCCAGCAGCTTGCCCAGGATAGGATTCGATGGCTACACCTTC	CASSLPRIGFDGYTF
.	.	TRBV20-1	TRBJ1-1	TGCAGTGCACTACTCCAAGCTTTCTTT	CSALLQAFF
.	.	TRBV6-4	TRBJ1-1	TGTGCCAGCAGTGTAGCTTTTACGGACACTGAAGCTTTCTTT	CASSVAFTDTEAFF
.	.	TRBV6-5	TRBJ2-2	TGTGCCAGCAGTTACTCTAGAGAGACCGGGGAGCTGTTTTTT	CASSYSRETGELFF
few	TRBD2	TRBV9	TRBJ2-1	TGTGCCAGCAGTCTCAGCTTAGCGGGGGGGTACAATGAGCAGTTCTTC	CASSLSLAGGYNEQFF